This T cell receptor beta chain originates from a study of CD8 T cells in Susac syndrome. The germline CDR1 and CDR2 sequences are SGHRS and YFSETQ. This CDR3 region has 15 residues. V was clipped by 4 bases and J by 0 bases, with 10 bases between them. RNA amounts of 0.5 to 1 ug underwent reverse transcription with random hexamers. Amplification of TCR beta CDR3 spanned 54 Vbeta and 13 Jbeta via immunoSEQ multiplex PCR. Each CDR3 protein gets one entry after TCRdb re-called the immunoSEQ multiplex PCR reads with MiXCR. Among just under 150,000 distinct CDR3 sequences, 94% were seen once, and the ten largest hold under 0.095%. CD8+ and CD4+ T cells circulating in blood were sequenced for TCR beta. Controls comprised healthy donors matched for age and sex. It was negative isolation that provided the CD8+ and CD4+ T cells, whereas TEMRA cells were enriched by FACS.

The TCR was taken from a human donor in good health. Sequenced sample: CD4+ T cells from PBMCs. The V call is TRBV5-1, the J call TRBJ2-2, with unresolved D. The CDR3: CASSTRNANTGELFF. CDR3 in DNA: TGCGCCAGCAGCACCAGGAACGCGAACACCGGGGAGCTGTTTTTT.